A selection of T cell receptor beta chains follows, all from one sample in a study of T cell repertoires in cytomegalovirus infection. These TCRs are of unknown antigen specificity. Each CDR3 protein gets one entry after TCRdb re-called the reads with MiXCR. The table lists approximately 76,000 distinct CDR3 sequences, more than 20% of them singletons. Sequenced material: CD8+ T cells from cultured PBMCs, taken from culture after CMV antigen stimulation. These receptors came from a human donor in good health (CMV status not recorded). Some clones in this sample may be carry-over from other donors' samples. The CDR3 runs from the conserved cysteine through the conserved F or W. Fields, in order: V gene, D gene, clone size, J gene, CDR3 protein, CDR3 DNA. D genes are given only for firm matches. Rows give clone size only sometimes, using once, few, many, or a class for an expanded clone.

>TRBV7-2|TRBD1|many|TRBJ2-3
CASSLTGVEDTQYF
TGTGCCAGCAGCTTAACAGGGGTGGAAGATACGCAGTATTTT
>TRBV7-2|TRBD1|medium-sized|TRBJ1-2
CASSLVRQTGQGFRGYGYTF
TGTGCCAGCAGCCTAGTACGTCAAACGGGACAGGGGTTTCGTGGCTATGGCTACACCTTC
>TRBV11-3|.|once|TRBJ1-2
CANSLGLYGYTF
TGTGCCAACAGCTTAGGTCTTTATGGCTACACCTTC
>TRBV7-8|.|.|TRBJ1-4
CASSLEVANEKLFF
TGTGCCAGCAGCTTAGAGGTTGCAAATGAAAAACTGTTTTTT
>TRBV6-2/TRBV6-3|.|once|TRBJ2-7
CASSYLIYEQYF
TGTGCCAGCAGTTATCTCATCTACGAGCAGTACTTC
>TRBV6-2/TRBV6-3|TRBD1|few|TRBJ1-2
CASSPTGNANYGYTF
TGTGCCAGCAGTCCGACAGGGAACGCTAACTATGGCTACACCTTC
>TRBV9|TRBD2|.|TRBJ2-3
CASSGASGGAHSTDTQYF
TGTGCCAGCAGCGGGGCTAGCGGGGGGGCTCATAGCACAGATACGCAGTATTTT
>TRBV4-3|.|.|TRBJ1-1
CASSQDTRTRTEAFF
TGCGCCAGCAGCCAGGATACACGAACCAGGACTGAAGCTTTCTTT
>TRBV7-6|TRBD2|few|TRBJ2-3
CASSTGTSGSPDTQYF
TGTGCCAGCAGCACAGGGACTAGCGGGAGCCCAGATACGCAGTATTTT
>TRBV6-2/TRBV6-3|.|few|TRBJ2-5
CASSYSSRQETQYF
TGTGCCAGCAGTTACAGTTCACGTCAAGAGACCCAGTACTTC
>TRBV27|.|few|TRBJ1-6
CASSSLRSYNSPLHF
TGTGCCAGCAGTTCCCTACGCTCCTATAATTCACCCCTCCACTTT
>TRBV7-9|.|many|TRBJ2-5
CASSLGPTTQETQYF
TGTGCCAGCAGCCTGGGGCCCACGACCCAAGAGACCCAGTACTTC
>TRBV7-8|TRBD2|many|TRBJ2-1
CASSPGVAGRSEQFF
TGTGCCAGCAGCCCCGGGGTAGCGGGGAGGAGTGAGCAGTTCTTC
>TRBV4-1|TRBD1|.|TRBJ1-2
CASSQDRDLEWVYGYTF
TGCGCCAGCAGCCAGGACAGGGATTTGGAATGGGTGTATGGCTACACCTTC
>TRBV27|TRBD1|few|TRBJ2-7
CASGTGYEQYF
TGTGCTTCGGGGACAGGGTACGAGCAGTACTTC
>TRBV19|.|few|TRBJ2-1
CASSMARLSYNEQFF
TGTGCCAGTAGTATGGCTAGGTTATCCTACAATGAGCAGTTCTTC
>TRBV20-1|TRBD2|.|TRBJ2-5
CSARGGRGAGGPQLSETQYF
TGCAGTGCTAGGGGGGGCCGTGGAGCGGGAGGCCCCCAGTTATCGGAGACCCAGTACTTC
>TRBV7-9|.|.|TRBJ2-3
CASSPADTQYF
TGTGCCAGCAGCCCCGCCGATACGCAGTATTTT
>TRBV13|.|.|TRBJ1-1
CASTPDDRGHEAFF
TGTGCCAGCACCCCCGATGACCGCGGCCACGAAGCTTTCTTT
>TRBV27|.|.|TRBJ2-7
CASSFFREGTEQYF
TGTGCCAGCAGTTTCTTCCGGGAAGGTACGGAGCAGTACTTC
>TRBV11-3|.|many|TRBJ1-1
CASSLSVEAFF
TGTGCCAGCAGCTTATCGGTTGAAGCTTTCTTT
>TRBV6-6|.|few|TRBJ2-5
CASSYSVEQETQYF
TGTGCCAGCAGTTACTCGGTGGAGCAAGAGACCCAGTACTTC
>TRBV7-9|.|.|TRBJ2-1
CASRPDSYNEQFF
TGTGCCAGCAGACCCGACTCCTACAATGAGCAGTTCTTC
>TRBV27|.|.|TRBJ1-5
CASSSDPTGSGQPQHF
TGTGCCAGCAGTTCTGACCCCACGGGGAGCGGTCAGCCCCAGCATTTT